Shown below are 7 T cell receptor beta chains from a single sample sequenced in a study of ipilimumab plus nivolumab after autologous stem cell transplantation. Generated by immunoSEQ multiplex PCR, the TCRdb table keeps only in-frame clones and is missing some. The data show about 40,000 clones, roughly 92% seen once. The input for sequencing was PBMCs, taken in a trial of ipilimumab plus nivolumab as post-transplant consolidation. Source of these receptors: a male donor with multiple myeloma.

The gene calls are TRBV7-2 and TRBJ2-7, with D possibly matching TRBD1 (5 bases). Trimming shortened V by 4 bases and J by 4 bases, and 11 bases separated the two germline ends. Looked up from germline, CDR1 is SGHTA and CDR2 is FQGNSA. This CDR3 region has 13 residues. CDR3 coding DNA: TGTGCCAGCAGCTGGACGCAGGGTTACGAGCAGTACTTC. Its translation is CASSWTQGYEQYF.

This clone occurred a few times. This chain uses TRBV7-6 with TRBJ1-5; no definite D call. V lost 3 bases and J 2 bases, leaving 5 bases between the germline ends. Germline V gene lookup returns CDR1 SGHVS and CDR2 FNYEAQ. The CDR3 consists of 13 residues. CDR3 protein: CASSFGGNQPQHF. The CDR3 DNA reads as TGTGCCAGCAGCTTCGGGGGCAATCAGCCCCAGCATTTT. Full variable domain (rest looked up from reference TRBV7-6 and TRBJ1-5): GAGVSQSPRYKVTKRGQDVALRCDPISGHVSLYWYRQALGQGPEFLTYFNYEAQQDKSGLPNDRFSAERPEGSISTLTIQRTEQRDSAMYRCASSFGGNQPQHFGDGTRLSIL.

The chain has TRBV9 and TRBJ2-3, with D hard to call. The CDR3 runs to 22 residues. Germline lookup yields CDR1 SGDLS and CDR2 YYNGEE. The V end was cut by 0 bases, the J end by 3 bases, with 32 bases between. The CDR3 sequence is CASSVANSGPPIGGVWTDTQYF. The CDR3 coding sequence is TGTGCCAGCAGCGTAGCGAACTCAGGACCCCCTATCGGCGGTGTATGGACAGATACGCAGTATTTT.

A single count supports this clone. This chain connects TRBV27 to TRBJ2-4; D may be TRBD1 (7 bases). Deletions cut 0 bases from V and 6 bases from J, with 12 bases between. Germline V gives CDR1 MNHEY, CDR2 SMNVEV (reference sequence). There are 15 residues in the CDR3. The CDR3 loop reads CASSLSRGRGNIQYF. The CDR3 coding sequence is TGTGCCAGCAGTTTATCGAGGGGGCGGGGAAACATTCAGTACTTC.

This clone was observed a single time. This CDR3 is CASSLHTDSPYEQYF. The CDR3, as DNA: TGTGCCAGCTCACTACACACGGACAGCCCCTACGAGCAGTACTTC. The rearrangement links TRBV18 to TRBJ2-7, with D perhaps matching TRBD1 (6 bases). The germline V gene encodes CDR1 KGHSH and CDR2 LQKENI. The CDR3 loop spans 15 amino acids. Trimming removed 4 bases from V and 2 bases from J, with 15 bases in between. Combining the CDR3 with reference TRBV18 and TRBJ2-7 gives the whole variable domain NAGVMQNPRHLVRRRGQEARLRCSPMKGHSHVYWYRQLPEEGLKFMVYLQKENIIDESGMPKERFSAEFPKEGPSILRIQQVVRGDSAAYFCASSLHTDSPYEQYFGPGTRLTVT.

The chain joins TRBV7-2 to TRBJ2-2, with 7 bases fitting TRBD2. This CDR3 has 16 amino acids. Germline CDR1 SGHTA, CDR2 FQGNSA. The trim removed 1 base at V and 5 bases at J, leaving 7 bases unmatched. CDR3 sequence reads: CASSLGPSGTTGELFF. The CDR3 nucleotides read TGTGCCAGCAGCTTAGGGCCTAGCGGAACAACCGGGGAGCTGTTTTTT.

The chain recombines TRBV30 with TRBJ1-1, with TRBD1 as a possible D gene (5 bases). Trimming removed 3 bases from V and 3 bases from J, with 14 bases in between. CDR1 and CDR2 (germline): GTSNPN, SVGIG (reference sequence). The CDR3 length is 14 residues. The CDR3 coding sequence is TGTGCCTGGAGCCTGATCAAGGGGCACACTGAAGCTTTCTTT. Protein: CAWSLIKGHTEAFF.